The present entry profiles one T cell receptor beta chain with its context. Its antigen is as yet unknown. This CDR3 contains 14 residues. V was pared by 3 bases and J by 6 bases, with 8 bases of the junction left unmatched. Looked up from germline, CDR1 is SGHRS and CDR2 is YFSETQ. The record originates from a study of T cell responses to AZD1222 COVID-19 vaccine. General observations from the study: The donors showed a predominance of white British ancestry and of females, with possible underestimation of clonal diversity.

Whether given at about 4 or about 12 weeks, second doses were pooled. This table comes from immunoSEQ multiplex PCR, and its TCRdb copy is limited to in-frame clones, with some not included. Found here are tens of thousands of clones, over 80% of them singletons; the top ten hold less than 3%. The gene calls are TRBV5-1 and TRBJ2-5; TRBD1 aligns across 7 bases. The sequence was collected from an adult who received the AZD1222 COVID-19 vaccine. This sample comprised peripheral blood, obtained 28 days after the second AZD1222 dose. CDR3 loop: CASSSLTGFQTQYF. The CDR3 coding sequence is TGCGCCAGCAGCTCACTGACAGGGTTTCAGACCCAGTACTTC. The full variable domain, rest sourced from reference TRBV5-1 and TRBJ2-5, is KAGVTQTPRYLIKTRGQQVTLSCSPISGHRSVSWYQQTPGQGLQFLFEYFSETQRNKGNFPGRFSGRQFSNSRSEMNVSTLELGDSALYLCASSSLTGFQTQYFGPGTRLLVL.